The rows below give T cell receptor beta chains drawn from one sample of a study of siplizumab effects on memory and regulatory T cells. Generated by immunoSEQ multiplex PCR, the TCRdb table keeps only in-frame clones and is missing some. The table includes more than 95,000 clones, 93% detected once. The sample taken for sequencing was Tregs sorted from blood. The receptors shown here come from a human donor in good health. The CDR3 runs from the conserved cysteine through the conserved F or W. The order of the fields is V gene, D gene, J gene, clone size, CDR3 DNA, CDR3 protein. D genes are given only for firm matches. Expanded clones are given a class, and other clones once, few, many or no size at all.

V: TRBV5-6; D: NA; J: TRBJ1-3; size: NA; DNA: TGTGCCAGCAGCTTTCCCCCATCTGGAAACACCATATATTTT; CDR3: CASSFPPSGNTIYF
V: TRBV5-1; D: TRBD1; J: TRBJ1-6; size: NA; DNA: TGCGCCAGCAGCGGACTGACGGGACAGGGTAATTCACCCCTCCACTTT; CDR3: CASSGLTGQGNSPLHF
V: TRBV18; D: TRBD1; J: TRBJ1-3; size: NA; DNA: TGTGCCAGCTCACCTTTGCTGGACAGGGCAGCAGGAAACACCATATATTTT; CDR3: CASSPLLDRAAGNTIYF
V: TRBV7-9; D: NA; J: TRBJ2-3; size: NA; DNA: TGTGCCAGCAGGCTGGGGGGCACAGATACGCAGTATTTT; CDR3: CASRLGGTDTQYF
V: TRBV10-3; D: NA; J: TRBJ1-5; size: NA; DNA: TGTGCCACCAGTGACGCGGGGCGGGTGCCCCGGCATTTT; CDR3: CATSDAGRVPRHF
V: TRBV10-1; D: NA; J: TRBJ2-4; size: NA; DNA: TGCGCCAGTATCCGGGGCGCCAACATTCAGTACTTC; CDR3: CASIRGANIQYF
V: TRBV9; D: TRBD2; J: TRBJ2-2; size: NA; DNA: TGTGCCAGCAGCCCACTGGCTAGCGGGAGCACCGGGGAGCTGTTTTTT; CDR3: CASSPLASGSTGELFF
V: TRBV5-6; D: NA; J: TRBJ1-4; size: once; DNA: TGTGCCAGCAGCCGGGGGCGCGAAAAACTGTTTTTT; CDR3: CASSRGREKLFF
V: TRBV11-2; D: NA; J: TRBJ2-1; size: NA; DNA: TGTGCCAGCAGCTCCGGGACACCACTCTACAATGAGCAGTTCTTC; CDR3: CASSSGTPLYNEQFF
V: TRBV14; D: NA; J: TRBJ1-1; size: NA; DNA: TGTGCCAGCAGTCGAGGGTTGAACACTGAAGCTTTCTTT; CDR3: CASSRGLNTEAFF
V: TRBV18; D: NA; J: TRBJ1-5; size: once; DNA: TGTGCCAGCTCTATTACCAGGGGAGGTAAGCCCCAGCATTTT; CDR3: CASSITRGGKPQHF
V: TRBV5-1; D: NA; J: TRBJ1-3; size: NA; DNA: TGCGCCAGCAGCTCAGGGACATACGGGACTGGAAACACCATATATTTT; CDR3: CASSSGTYGTGNTIYF
V: TRBV27; D: NA; J: TRBJ1-1; size: NA; DNA: TGTGCCAGCAGTTTATTAGGAATTGGCGCGGAGAAAGCTTTCTTT; CDR3: CASSLLGIGAEKAFF
V: TRBV6-6; D: NA; J: TRBJ1-5; size: NA; DNA: TGTGCCAGCAGTTACCAGGGACCCCTAAGCAATCAGCCCCAGCATTTT; CDR3: CASSYQGPLSNQPQHF
V: TRBV2; D: NA; J: TRBJ2-1; size: once; DNA: TGTGCCAGCAGAGTAGGGAGCTCCTACAATGAGCAGTTCTTC; CDR3: CASRVGSSYNEQFF
V: TRBV18; D: NA; J: TRBJ2-2; size: once; DNA: TGTGCCAGCTCACCAACTTCGGGAGCGAACACCGGGGAGCTGTTTTTT; CDR3: CASSPTSGANTGELFF
V: TRBV27; D: NA; J: TRBJ2-1; size: NA; DNA: TGTGCCAGCAGTCCCCTCGGCCGGGGAAGGGGCAGTGAGCAGTTCTTC; CDR3: CASSPLGRGRGSEQFF
V: TRBV19; D: NA; J: TRBJ2-7; size: NA; DNA: TGTGCCAGTAGTACCACGCCTATCTACGAGCAGTACTTC; CDR3: CASSTTPIYEQYF
V: TRBV11-2; D: NA; J: TRBJ2-1; size: once; DNA: TGTGCCAGCAGCTTAGTCGGTAGTTGGACTGAGCAGTTCTTC; CDR3: CASSLVGSWTEQFF
V: TRBV5-1; D: NA; J: TRBJ1-1; size: NA; DNA: TGCGCCAGCCGAGGGGGACTGAACACTGAAGCTTTCTTT; CDR3: CASRGGLNTEAFF
V: TRBV5-1; D: TRBD2; J: TRBJ2-7; size: NA; DNA: TGCGCCAGCAGCTCCTCTAGCGGGCCAACCTACGAGCAGTACTTC; CDR3: CASSSSSGPTYEQYF
V: TRBV5-1; D: NA; J: TRBJ2-2; size: NA; DNA: TGCGCCAGCAACAGGGCGAACACCGGGGAGCTGTTTTTT; CDR3: CASNRANTGELFF
V: TRBV4-1; D: NA; J: TRBJ2-1; size: NA; DNA: TGCGCCAGCAGCCAAGGTCCCCTCCGGGGTGAGCAGTTCTTC; CDR3: CASSQGPLRGEQFF
V: TRBV6-6; D: NA; J: TRBJ2-7; size: NA; DNA: TGTGCCAGCAGCCGACCTCCGTCCTACGAGCAGTACTTC; CDR3: CASSRPPSYEQYF
V: TRBV5-1; D: NA; J: TRBJ1-1; size: once; DNA: TGCGCCAGCAGCTTTAGTAGGGTGGGCACTGAAGCTTTCTTT; CDR3: CASSFSRVGTEAFF
V: TRBV10-3; D: TRBD1; J: TRBJ1-2; size: NA; DNA: TGTGCCATCAGCGGACAGGGACAGATTGGCTACACCTTC; CDR3: CAISGQGQIGYTF
V: TRBV11-2; D: NA; J: TRBJ1-4; size: NA; DNA: TGTGCCAGCAGCTTAGATGGAGGACTAGTTAATGAAAAACTGTTTTTT; CDR3: CASSLDGGLVNEKLFF
V: TRBV7-9; D: NA; J: TRBJ2-3; size: NA; DNA: TGTGCCAGCAGCTTGTCTCATGTCACAGATACGCAGTATTTT; CDR3: CASSLSHVTDTQYF
V: TRBV10-3; D: NA; J: TRBJ1-2; size: NA; DNA: TGTGCCATCAGTGCCACAAGTAACTATGGCTACACCTTC; CDR3: CAISATSNYGYTF
V: TRBV6-1; D: NA; J: TRBJ2-7; size: NA; DNA: TGTGCCAGCAGTGAACGGCTCTACGAGCAGTACTTC; CDR3: CASSERLYEQYF
V: TRBV19; D: TRBD1; J: TRBJ1-1; size: NA; DNA: TGTGCCAGTAGTATCGACAACAGGGGGCTGAACACTGAAGCTTTCTTT; CDR3: CASSIDNRGLNTEAFF
V: TRBV11-2; D: NA; J: TRBJ2-1; size: NA; DNA: TGTGCCAGCACCCGGGGGGACAGCTCCTACAATGAGCAGTTCTTC; CDR3: CASTRGDSSYNEQFF
V: TRBV7-9; D: NA; J: TRBJ2-2; size: NA; DNA: TGTGCTACCCGGTTGAGACAGAACACCGGGGAGCTGTTTTTT; CDR3: CATRLRQNTGELFF
V: TRBV7-8; D: NA; J: TRBJ2-1; size: NA; DNA: TGTGCCAGCAGCTTCAGCTCCTACAATGAGCAGTTCTTC; CDR3: CASSFSSYNEQFF
V: TRBV30; D: NA; J: TRBJ2-5; size: NA; DNA: TGTGCCTGGAGCGTGGGAGAGACCCAGTACTTC; CDR3: CAWSVGETQYF
V: TRBV2; D: NA; J: TRBJ2-1; size: once; DNA: TGTGCCAGCAGTTGGACAGCCTACAATGAGCAGTTCTTC; CDR3: CASSWTAYNEQFF
V: TRBV5-1; D: NA; J: TRBJ1-3; size: NA; DNA: TGCGCCAGTAAGACAGGAGGGGGAAACACCATATATTTT; CDR3: CASKTGGGNTIYF
V: TRBV6-5; D: NA; J: TRBJ2-1; size: NA; DNA: TGTGCCAGCAGTTACTCTCGGGGCTACAATGAGCAGTTCTTC; CDR3: CASSYSRGYNEQFF
V: TRBV19; D: NA; J: TRBJ2-7; size: NA; DNA: TGTGCCAGTAGTATATCCAGGGGAATGGGCGAGCAGTACTTC; CDR3: CASSISRGMGEQYF
V: TRBV5-1; D: NA; J: TRBJ1-1; size: NA; DNA: TGCGCCAGCAGCTTGCTCTCAGGCACTGAAGCTTTCTTT; CDR3: CASSLLSGTEAFF
V: TRBV5-1; D: NA; J: TRBJ1-2; size: NA; DNA: TGCGCCAGCAGCTCCCGGACAGAGTATGGCTACACCTTC; CDR3: CASSSRTEYGYTF
V: TRBV6-1; D: TRBD2; J: TRBJ2-3; size: NA; DNA: TGTGCCAGCAAGACTAGCGGGAGCACAGATACGCAGTATTTT; CDR3: CASKTSGSTDTQYF
V: TRBV5-1; D: NA; J: TRBJ2-1; size: NA; DNA: TGCGCCAGCAGCTTGGGCCCGGGGGACAATGAGCAGTTCTTC; CDR3: CASSLGPGDNEQFF
V: TRBV5-1; D: TRBD2; J: TRBJ2-2; size: NA; DNA: TGCGCCAGCAGTCCGGGACTATCCACCGGGGAGCTGTTTTTT; CDR3: CASSPGLSTGELFF
V: TRBV5-1; D: TRBD2; J: TRBJ2-1; size: NA; DNA: TGCGCCAGCAGCCCGGGACTAGCGCCACTCAATGAGCAGTTCTTC; CDR3: CASSPGLAPLNEQFF
V: TRBV18; D: NA; J: TRBJ1-1; size: NA; DNA: TGTGCCAGCTCCGCTACGAGGGGGAACACTGAAGCTTTCTTT; CDR3: CASSATRGNTEAFF
V: TRBV11-3; D: NA; J: TRBJ1-1; size: NA; DNA: TGTGCCAGCAGCTTCCCTGGCGAGCTCGTGAACACTGAAGCTTTCTTT; CDR3: CASSFPGELVNTEAFF
V: TRBV7-3; D: NA; J: TRBJ1-1; size: NA; DNA: TGTGCCAGCAGCTTAACGGGCACGAACACTGAAGCTTTCTTT; CDR3: CASSLTGTNTEAFF
V: TRBV6-6; D: NA; J: TRBJ2-3; size: once; DNA: TGTGCCAGCAGTTACTCCTCAGGGTCTAAAGCAGATACGCAGTATTTT; CDR3: CASSYSSGSKADTQYF
V: TRBV11-3; D: NA; J: TRBJ2-2; size: once; DNA: TGTGCCAGCAGGCCAATATGGGGGATTGAAACCGGGGAGCTGTTTTTT; CDR3: CASRPIWGIETGELFF
V: TRBV5-1; D: NA; J: TRBJ1-3; size: NA; DNA: TGCGCCAGCAGTTTTACAGGGACTGGAAACACCATATATTTT; CDR3: CASSFTGTGNTIYF